This T cell receptor (beta chain) emerged from a study of Ad26.COV2.S vaccination and SARS-CoV-2 variants. Study-level points and caveats: Comparability of non-spike TCR breadth was observed across vaccine and placebo recipients. The TCR-based breadth and depth measures might underestimate overall T cell responses.

Note on this clone: Its target is unknown.

Some clones are missing from TCRdb's copy, which holds only in-frame ones; the method was immunoSEQ multiplex PCR. This table holds 350,000 to 500,000 clones, about 90% found once. Treatment specified: 19 received Ad26.COV2.S at low or high dose, single or two shots; several received placebo; per-sample allocation not given. Vaccine and placebo recipients were sampled on day 63 after the first injection. Trimming removed 11 bases from V and 0 bases from J, with 11 bases in between. Germline V gene data show CDR1 as SNHLY and CDR2 as FYNNEI. The CDR3 extends over 13 amino acids. This chain joins TRBV2 and TRBJ1-3, with a weak D call TRBD1 (5 bases). The specimen was peripheral blood, collected in a trial of Ad26.COV2.S vaccine versus placebo. The receptor's source is a person aged 18-65 years who received the Ad26.COV2.S COVID-19 vaccine or a placebo. CDR3 amino acids: CAGGKGSGNTIYF. In DNA form, the CDR3 reads TGTGCCGGGGGAAAGGGCTCTGGAAACACCATATATTTT.